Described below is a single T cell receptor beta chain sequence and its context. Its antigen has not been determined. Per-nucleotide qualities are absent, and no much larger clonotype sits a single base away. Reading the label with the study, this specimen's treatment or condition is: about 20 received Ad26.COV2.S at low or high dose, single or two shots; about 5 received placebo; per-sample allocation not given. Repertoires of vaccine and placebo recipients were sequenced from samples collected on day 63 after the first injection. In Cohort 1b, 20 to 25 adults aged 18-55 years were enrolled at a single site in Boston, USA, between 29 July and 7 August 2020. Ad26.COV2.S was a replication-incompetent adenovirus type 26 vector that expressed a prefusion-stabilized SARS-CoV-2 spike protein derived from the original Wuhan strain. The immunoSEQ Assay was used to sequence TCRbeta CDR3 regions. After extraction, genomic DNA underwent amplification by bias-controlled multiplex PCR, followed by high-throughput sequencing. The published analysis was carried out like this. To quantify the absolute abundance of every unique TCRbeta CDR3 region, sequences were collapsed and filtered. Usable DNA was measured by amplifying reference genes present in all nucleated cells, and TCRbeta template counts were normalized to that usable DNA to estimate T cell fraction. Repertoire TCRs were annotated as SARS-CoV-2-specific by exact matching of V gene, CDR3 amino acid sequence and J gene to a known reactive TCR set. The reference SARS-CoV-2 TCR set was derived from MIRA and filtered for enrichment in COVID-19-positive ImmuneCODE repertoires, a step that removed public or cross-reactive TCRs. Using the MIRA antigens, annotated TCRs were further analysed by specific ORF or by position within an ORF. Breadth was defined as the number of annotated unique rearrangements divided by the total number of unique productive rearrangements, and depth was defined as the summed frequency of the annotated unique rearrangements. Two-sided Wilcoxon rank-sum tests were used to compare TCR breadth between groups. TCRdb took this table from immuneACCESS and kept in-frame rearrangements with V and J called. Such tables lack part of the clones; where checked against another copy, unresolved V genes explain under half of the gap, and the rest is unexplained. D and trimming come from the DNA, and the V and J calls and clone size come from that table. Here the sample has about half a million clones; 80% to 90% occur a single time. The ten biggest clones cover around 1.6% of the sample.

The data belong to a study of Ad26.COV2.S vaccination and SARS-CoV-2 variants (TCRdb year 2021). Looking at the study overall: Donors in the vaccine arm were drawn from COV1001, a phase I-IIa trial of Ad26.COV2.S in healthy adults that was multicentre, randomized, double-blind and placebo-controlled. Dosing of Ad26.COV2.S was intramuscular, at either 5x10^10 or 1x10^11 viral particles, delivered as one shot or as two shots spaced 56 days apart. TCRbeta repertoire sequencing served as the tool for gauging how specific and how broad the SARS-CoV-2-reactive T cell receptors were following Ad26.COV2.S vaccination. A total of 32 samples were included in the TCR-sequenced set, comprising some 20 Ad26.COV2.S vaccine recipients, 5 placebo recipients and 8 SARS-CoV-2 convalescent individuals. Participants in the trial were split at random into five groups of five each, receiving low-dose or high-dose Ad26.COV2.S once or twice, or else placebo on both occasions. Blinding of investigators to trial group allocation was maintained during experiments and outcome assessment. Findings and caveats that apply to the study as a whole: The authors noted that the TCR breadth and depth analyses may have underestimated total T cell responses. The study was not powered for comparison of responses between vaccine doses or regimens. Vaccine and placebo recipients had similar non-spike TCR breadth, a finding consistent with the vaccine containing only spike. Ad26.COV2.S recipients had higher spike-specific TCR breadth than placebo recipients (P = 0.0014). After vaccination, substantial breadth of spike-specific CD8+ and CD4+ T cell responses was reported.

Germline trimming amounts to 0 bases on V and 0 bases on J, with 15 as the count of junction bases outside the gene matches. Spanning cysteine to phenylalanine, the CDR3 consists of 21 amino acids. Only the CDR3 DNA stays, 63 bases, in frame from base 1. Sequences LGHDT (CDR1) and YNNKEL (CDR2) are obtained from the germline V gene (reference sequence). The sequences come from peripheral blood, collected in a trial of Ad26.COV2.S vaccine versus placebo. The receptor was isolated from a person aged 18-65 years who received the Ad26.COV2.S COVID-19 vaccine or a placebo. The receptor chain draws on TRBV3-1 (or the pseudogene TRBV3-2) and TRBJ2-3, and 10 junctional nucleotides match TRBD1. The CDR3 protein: CASSQDGRGTGATRSTDTQYF. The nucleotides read TGTGCCAGCAGCCAAGATGGCCGGGGGACAGGGGCCACCCGAAGCACAGATACGCAGTATTTT.